The 30 T cell receptor beta chains below all came from one sample that was sequenced in a study of neoadjuvant nivolumab and ipilimumab in lung cancer. The assay was immunoSEQ multiplex PCR, and TCRdb's table has in-frame clones only and misses some. The repertoire holds about 27,000 clones, with about 75% as singletons. The sequences come from tumor tissue, collected after neoadjuvant nivolumab, alone or with ipilimumab, at or shortly before surgery. The receptors were sampled from an adult with non-small cell lung cancer.

This clone was recorded only once. V and J are TRBV7-9 and TRBJ2-1, with 8 bases that match TRBD1. Germline loops: CDR1 SEHNR, CDR2 FQNEAQ (reference sequence). The CDR3 contains 18 residues. The ends lost 4 bases at V and 6 bases at J; junction bases unmatched: 17. The CDR3 is CASSSQRIDRGPGNEQFF. The CDR3 region has the DNA TGTGCCAGCAGCTCCCAAAGAATTGACAGGGGACCTGGCAATGAGCAGTTCTTC.

The chain uses TRBV11-2 and TRBJ2-7; TRBD2 might be the D (5 bases). The CDR3 covers 15 residues. The germline CDR1 and CDR2 sequences are SGHAT and FQNNGV. The V end lost 0 bases, the J end lost 2 bases, and 11 bases lay between the germline ends. Here the CDR3 DNA reads TGTGCCAGCAGCTTAGAATGGGGAGAGGCCTACGAGCAGTACTTC. This encodes CASSLEWGEAYEQYF.

This clone was found a few times. The chain couples TRBV2 to TRBJ1-3; 9 positions match TRBD1. CDR3 length: 13 residues. The V gene end was trimmed by 4 bases and the J gene end by 8 bases; junction bases not matched to a gene: 3. Germline values: CDR1 SNHLY, CDR2 FYNNEI. CDR3 DNA sequence: TGTGCCAGCAGTGGACAGGGGGTCTACACCATATATTTT. It is translated as CASSGQGVYTIYF.

A single count supports this clone. The genes are TRBV5-1 and TRBJ2-3; D gene uncertain. V lost 4 bases and J 2 bases, leaving 8 bases between the germline ends. The germline V gene encodes CDR1 SGHRS and CDR2 YFSETQ. The CDR3 contains 13 residues. This chain's CDR3 is CASSDSATDTQYF. The CDR3 nucleotides read TGCGCCAGCAGCGACTCGGCCACAGATACGCAGTATTTT.

The rearrangement links TRBV18 to TRBJ2-2; 9 bases fit TRBD1. The junction had 10 bases not matched to a gene; V was cut back by 4 bases and J by 7 bases. Germline-derived CDR1 and CDR2 are KGHSH and LQKENI. The CDR3 totals 16 residues. The CDR3 is CASSHRGPKVGGELFF. The CDR3 DNA follows: TGTGCCAGCTCACACAGGGGGCCTAAAGTCGGCGGGGAGCTGTTTTTT.

This clone was detected once. This rearrangement joins TRBV7-6 to TRBJ2-2; 8 bases fit TRBD1. CDR1 is SGHVS and CDR2 is FNYEAQ in the germline V gene. The CDR3 has 14 amino acids. The V segment lost 5 bases and the J segment 5 bases; nucleotides outside the gene matches: 4. The CDR3 bases are TGTGCCAGCAGCCGAGACAGGGGAACCGGGGAGCTGTTTTTT. Amino acid sequence: CASSRDRGTGELFF.

This clone was recorded only once. V and J are TRBV7-9 and TRBJ2-5; 9 positions agree with TRBD1. Germline CDR1 reads SEHNR; CDR2 reads FQNEAQ (reference sequence). V gave up 6 bases and J gave up 3 bases; unmatched junction bases: 11. The CDR3 is made up of 16 amino acids. CDR3 DNA sequence: TGTGCCAGCAGTGCCAGGGACAGGGTCCGCGAAGAGACCCAGTACTTC. Translation gives CASSARDRVREETQYF.

The V call is TRBV5-1, the J call TRBJ1-6; perhaps TRBD1 as D (6 bases). The CDR3 is 15 residues long. V dropped 2 bases and J dropped 5 bases, with 11 bases sitting between them. In germline, CDR1 is SGHRS, CDR2 YFSETQ. Here the CDR3 DNA reads TGCGCCAGCAGCTTAGTTCCAGGGGATAATTCACCCCTCCACTTT. It specifies CASSLVPGDNSPLHF.

The chain recombines TRBV10-3 with TRBJ1-1; D not certain. V lost 0 bases and J lost 1, with 6 bases in between. Germline V gene data show CDR1 as ENHRY and CDR2 as SYGVKD. This CDR3 spans 14 amino acids. The CDR3 here is CAISESWGNTEAFF. The DNA of the CDR3 is TGTGCCATCAGTGAGTCCTGGGGGAACACTGAAGCTTTCTTT.

The rearrangement joins TRBV5-1 to TRBJ2-3; the D is unclear. Trimming pared 3 bases from V and 0 bases from J, leaving 8 bases between. Germline-derived CDR1 and CDR2 are SGHRS and YFSETQ. CDR3 size: 14 residues. CDR3 sequence: CASSWDTSTDTQYF. The CDR3 nucleotides read TGCGCCAGCAGCTGGGATACCAGCACAGATACGCAGTATTTT. The entire variable domain, with the rest obtained from reference TRBV5-1 and TRBJ2-3, is as follows: KAGVTQTPRYLIKTRGQQVTLSCSPISGHRSVSWYQQTPGQGLQFLFEYFSETQRNKGNFPGRFSGRQFSNSRSEMNVSTLELGDSALYLCASSWDTSTDTQYFGPGTRLTVL.

This chain links TRBV28 with TRBJ1-1; no definite D call. V lost 0 bases and J lost 6, with 5 bases in between. The CDR3 has 12 residues. Germline CDR1 reads MDHEN; CDR2 reads SYDVKM. CDR3 residues: CASSLWTSEAFF. The DNA of the CDR3 is TGTGCCAGCAGTTTATGGACATCTGAAGCTTTCTTT.

The gene calls are TRBV7-9 and TRBJ2-7; D is unclear. CDR1 is SEHNR and CDR2 is FQNEAQ in the germline V gene (reference sequence). This CDR3 is 13 amino acids long. The V end lost 5 bases, the J end lost 0 bases, and 8 bases lay between the germline ends. The DNA for the CDR3 is TGTGCCAGCAGCCCCCGATCCTCCTACGAGCAGTACTTC. It encodes CASSPRSSYEQYF.

The rearrangement uses TRBV28 and TRBJ1-2; D is possibly TRBD1 (5 bases). Between the trimmed V and J ends, which lost 4 bases and 2 bases, there was a span of 8 bases. The CDR3 runs to 13 residues. From germline, CDR1 is MDHEN and CDR2 SYDVKM. The CDR3 DNA reads as TGTGCCAGCAGTTCCAGGGTGAACTATGGCTACACCTTC. Amino acid sequence: CASSSRVNYGYTF.

The V gene is TRBV5-1, the J gene TRBJ1-1; possibly TRBD1 for D (6 bases). The germline gives CDR1 SGHRS, CDR2 YFSETQ. V was shortened by 0 bases and J by 7 bases, with 13 bases between the two germline ends. The CDR3 sequence is 14 residues long. The CDR3 sequence: CASSLEPDSYEAFF. The CDR3 bases are TGCGCCAGCAGCTTGGAACCGGACAGCTATGAAGCTTTCTTT.

The CDR3 is CASSRTPGPYEQYF. The CDR3, as DNA: TGTGCCAGCAGCCGCACCCCAGGCCCCTACGAGCAGTACTTC. The chain uses TRBV7-2 and TRBJ2-7; D remains ambiguous. Germline lookup yields CDR1 SGHTA and CDR2 FQGNSA. This CDR3 comprises 14 residues. V lost 5 bases to trimming and J lost 2 bases, with 13 bases between them.

This clone was picked up a small number of times. The rearrangement joins TRBV6-5 to TRBJ2-7; D not certain. V lost 6 bases to trimming and J lost 0 bases, with 12 bases between them. The CDR3 consists of 14 residues. Germline assignment: CDR1 MNHEY and CDR2 SVGAGI. The DNA of the CDR3 is TGTGCCAGCAGGATGACAAGTAGCTCCTACGAGCAGTACTTC. It translates to CASRMTSSSYEQYF.

The chain links TRBV7-9 to TRBJ1-1, with D perhaps matching TRBD1 (6 bases). CDR3 length equals 15 residues. The germline V gene has CDR1 SEHNR and CDR2 FQNEAQ (reference sequence). Trimming shortened V by 6 bases and J by 3 bases, and 17 bases separated the two germline ends. CDR3 in amino acids: CASRSTGFLDTEAFF. DNA for the CDR3: TGTGCCAGCAGAAGTACAGGGTTCCTGGACACTGAAGCTTTCTTT.

The J gene is TRBJ2-2, the V gene TRBV5-1; D is possibly TRBD1 (6 bases). The ends were cut back, 2 bases at V and 2 bases at J, with 10 bases in the middle. In germline, CDR1 is SGHRS, CDR2 YFSETQ. There are 15 residues in the CDR3. The CDR3 sequence is CASSFGGPNTGELFF. Written as DNA, the CDR3 is TGCGCCAGCAGCTTTGGGGGCCCTAACACCGGGGAGCTGTTTTTT. Drawing the rest from reference TRBV5-1 and TRBJ2-2, the complete variable domain is KAGVTQTPRYLIKTRGQQVTLSCSPISGHRSVSWYQQTPGQGLQFLFEYFSETQRNKGNFPGRFSGRQFSNSRSEMNVSTLELGDSALYLCASSFGGPNTGELFFGEGSRLTVL.

The rearrangement uses TRBV7-9 and TRBJ1-5; 10 bases line up with TRBD1. The CDR3 has 18 residues. V shed 5 bases and J 2 bases; nucleotides not matched to a gene: 12. Looked up from germline, CDR1 is SEHNR and CDR2 is FQNEAQ (reference sequence). The CDR3 nucleotides read TGTGCCAGCAGCAAAGGACAGGGGGTTAATTTCGGCAATCAGCCCCAGCATTTT. Protein product: CASSKGQGVNFGNQPQHF.

This rearrangement joins TRBV9 to TRBJ2-7; 7 bases match TRBD1. CDR1 SGDLS and CDR2 YYNGEE come from the germline V gene. The CDR3 runs to 14 residues. The J segment lost 6 bases and the V segment lost 0 bases, leaving 6 bases of the junction unmatched. CDR3: CASSVDGTAGEQYF. The CDR3 bases are TGTGCCAGCAGCGTAGATGGGACAGCCGGCGAGCAGTACTTC.

V gene TRBV5-1 combines with J gene TRBJ1-2; D ambiguous. The CDR3 is 15 amino acids. Trimming shortened V by 0 bases and J by 5 bases, and 14 bases separated the two germline ends. CDR1 is SGHRS, CDR2 YFSETQ, per germline. The CDR3 sequence: CASSLAVGSLYGYTF. DNA of the CDR3: TGCGCCAGCAGCTTGGCTGTGGGGTCCCTATATGGCTACACCTTC. Looking up the rest from reference TRBV5-1 and TRBJ1-2 gives the full variable domain: KAGVTQTPRYLIKTRGQQVTLSCSPISGHRSVSWYQQTPGQGLQFLFEYFSETQRNKGNFPGRFSGRQFSNSRSEMNVSTLELGDSALYLCASSLAVGSLYGYTFGSGTRLTVV.

J is TRBJ2-2 and V is TRBV2; 8 bases align to TRBD1. The CDR3 loop spans 14 amino acids. Germline CDR1 reads SNHLY; CDR2 reads FYNNEI. J was trimmed by 2 bases and V by 8 bases; bases with no gene match: 4. This CDR3 is CASRGQGNTGELFF. The CDR3 DNA sequence: TGTGCCAGCCGAGGACAGGGCAACACCGGGGAGCTGTTTTTT.

This sequence joins TRBV12-5 and TRBJ2-7; a weak D match, TRBD1 (6 bases). Between the trimmed V and J ends, which lost 1 base and 5 bases, there was a span of 6 bases. Germline V gene lookup returns CDR1 LGHNT and CDR2 FRNRAP. This CDR3 comprises 12 residues. CDR3 sequence (DNA): TGTGCTAGTGGTTTGGACAGGGACGAGCAGTACTTC. It yields the protein CASGLDRDEQYF.

This clone was recorded only once. The chain uses TRBV7-9 and TRBJ2-3; a weak D match, TRBD2 (6 bases). CDR1 and CDR2 from the germline V gene are SEHNR and FQNEAQ (reference sequence). The CDR3 totals 15 residues. V dropped 5 bases and J dropped 5 bases, with 17 bases sitting between them. CDR3 DNA: TGTGCCAGCAGCCCCCAAGGGCAGGGAGGAGATACGCAGTATTTT. Its protein product is CASSPQGQGGDTQYF.

This clone was recorded only once. This chain uses TRBV4-3 with TRBJ1-6; 8 bases are a match to TRBD1. CDR1 and CDR2 from the germline V gene are LGHNA and YSLEER. This CDR3 is built from 17 residues. Trimming cost V 1 base and J 2 bases; bases outside gene matches: 4. CDR3 in DNA: TGCGCCAGCAGCCAAGGGGCAGGGGGCGCCTATAATTCACCCCTCCACTTT. Residues: CASSQGAGGAYNSPLHF.

This chain links TRBV5-1 with TRBJ2-1, with 11 bases identical to TRBD1. The CDR3 has 14 residues. V was pared by 0 bases and J by 9 bases, with 2 bases of the junction left unmatched. Germline-derived CDR1 and CDR2 are SGHRS and YFSETQ. The CDR3 loop is CASSLEGQGGEQFF. The DNA of the CDR3 is TGCGCCAGCAGCTTGGAGGGACAGGGGGGTGAGCAGTTCTTC.

The chain combines TRBV14 with TRBJ1-2; D unresolved. This CDR3 is built from 13 residues. CDR1 is SGHDN, CDR2 FVKESK, per germline. With 0 bases removed from V and 4 bases from J, the gap between germline ends came to 6 bases. CDR3 bases: TGTGCCAGCAGCCAAGATATGTCCTATGGCTACACCTTC. Its translation is CASSQDMSYGYTF.

This clone was seen a single time. The chain recombines TRBV11-1 with TRBJ2-1; the match to TRBD2 covers 12 bases. In germline, CDR1 is SGHAT, CDR2 FQDESV (reference sequence). CDR3 length equals 18 residues. The V gene end was trimmed by 6 bases and the J gene end by 7 bases; junction bases not matched to a gene: 16. For the CDR3, the DNA is TGTGCCAGCAGGCTGAGTCCTAGCGGGGGGGCTGGGTGGAATGAGCAGTTCTTC. Residues: CASRLSPSGGAGWNEQFF.

By proportion, this clone is medium-sized. The same CDR3 can be traced to other DNA sequences in this sample. The rearrangement links TRBV9 to TRBJ2-4, with 7 bases matching TRBD1. The CDR3 loop spans 16 amino acids. Germline CDR1 SGDLS, CDR2 YYNGEE. J gave up 1 base and V 0 bases, and 4 bases lay outside the gene matches. The DNA for the CDR3 is TGTGCCAGCAGCGTAGGCCAGGGGGTGGCCAAAAACATTCAGTACTTC. Translated: CASSVGQGVAKNIQYF.

The V gene is TRBV5-4, the J gene TRBJ2-7; 9 bases are shared with TRBD1. Germline V gives CDR1 SGHNT, CDR2 YYREEE (reference sequence). V lost 3 bases, J lost 4 bases, and 5 bases stayed unmatched. This CDR3 has 14 residues. In nucleotides, the CDR3 is TGTGCCAGCAGCTCGGACAGGGGAAGTTACGAGCAGTACTTC. It codes for CASSSDRGSYEQYF.